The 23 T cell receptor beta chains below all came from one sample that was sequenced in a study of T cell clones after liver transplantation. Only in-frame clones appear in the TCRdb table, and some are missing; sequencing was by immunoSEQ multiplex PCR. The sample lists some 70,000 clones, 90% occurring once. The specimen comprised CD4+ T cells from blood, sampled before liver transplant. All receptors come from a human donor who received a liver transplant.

CDR3 region: CASSLSTGKNEQFF. The CDR3, as DNA: TGTGCCAGCAGTTTATCGACAGGGAAGAATGAGCAGTTCTTC. This chain uses TRBV27 with TRBJ2-1; 7 bases align to TRBD1. Germline V CDR1 and CDR2: MNHEY, SMNVEV (reference sequence). Germline trimming cut 0 bases from V and 7 bases from J; bases unmatched to any gene: 3. The length of the CDR3 is 14 residues.

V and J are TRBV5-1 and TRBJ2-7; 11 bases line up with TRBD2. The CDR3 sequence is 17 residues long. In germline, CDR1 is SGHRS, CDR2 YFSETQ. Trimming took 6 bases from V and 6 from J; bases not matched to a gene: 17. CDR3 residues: CASTLGVLAGGWLEQYF. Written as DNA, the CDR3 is TGCGCCAGCACCCTGGGGGTTCTAGCGGGAGGCTGGCTCGAGCAGTACTTC.

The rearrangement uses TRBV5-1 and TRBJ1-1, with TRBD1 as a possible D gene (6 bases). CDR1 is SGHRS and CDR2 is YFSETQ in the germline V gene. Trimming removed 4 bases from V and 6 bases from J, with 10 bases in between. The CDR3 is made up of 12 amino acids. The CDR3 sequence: CASSPGAAEAFF. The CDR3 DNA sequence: TGCGCCAGCAGCCCAGGGGCGGCTGAAGCTTTCTTT.

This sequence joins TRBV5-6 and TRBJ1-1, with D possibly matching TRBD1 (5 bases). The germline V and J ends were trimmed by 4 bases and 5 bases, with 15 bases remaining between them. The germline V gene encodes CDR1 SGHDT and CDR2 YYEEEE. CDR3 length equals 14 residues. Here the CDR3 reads CASSLVGGGTEAFF. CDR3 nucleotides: TGTGCCAGCAGCCTCGTGGGGGGTGGAACTGAAGCTTTCTTT.

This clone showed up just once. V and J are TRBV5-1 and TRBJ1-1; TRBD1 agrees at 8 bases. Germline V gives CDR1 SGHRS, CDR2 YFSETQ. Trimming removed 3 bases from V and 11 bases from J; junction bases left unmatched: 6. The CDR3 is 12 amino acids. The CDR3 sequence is CASSYGQGRAFF. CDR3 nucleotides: TGCGCCAGCAGCTACGGACAGGGAAGGGCTTTCTTT.

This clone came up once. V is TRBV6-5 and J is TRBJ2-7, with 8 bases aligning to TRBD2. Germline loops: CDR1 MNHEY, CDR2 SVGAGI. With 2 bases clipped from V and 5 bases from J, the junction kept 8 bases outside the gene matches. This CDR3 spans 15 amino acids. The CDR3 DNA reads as TGTGCCAGCAGTTACCTCCCCAATAGCGGGAACGAGCAGTACTTC. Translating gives CASSYLPNSGNEQYF.

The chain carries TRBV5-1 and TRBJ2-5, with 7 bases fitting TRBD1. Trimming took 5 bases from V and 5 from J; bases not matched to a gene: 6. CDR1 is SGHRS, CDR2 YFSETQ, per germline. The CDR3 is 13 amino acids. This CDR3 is CASRTGDAETQYF. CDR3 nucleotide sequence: TGCGCCAGCAGAACAGGGGACGCGGAGACCCAGTACTTC.

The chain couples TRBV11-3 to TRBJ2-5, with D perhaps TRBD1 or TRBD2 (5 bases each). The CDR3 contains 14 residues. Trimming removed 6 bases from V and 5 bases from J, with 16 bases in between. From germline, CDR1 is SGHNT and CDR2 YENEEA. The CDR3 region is CASSLAGAMETQYF. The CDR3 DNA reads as TGTGCCAGCAGTCTAGCCGGGGCCATGGAGACCCAGTACTTC. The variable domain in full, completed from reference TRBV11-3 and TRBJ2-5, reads EAGVVQSPRYKIIEKKQPVAFWCNPISGHNTLYWYLQNLGQGPELLIRYENEEAVDDSQLPKDRFSAERLKGVDSTLKIQPAELGDSAVYLCASSLAGAMETQYFGPGTRLLVL.

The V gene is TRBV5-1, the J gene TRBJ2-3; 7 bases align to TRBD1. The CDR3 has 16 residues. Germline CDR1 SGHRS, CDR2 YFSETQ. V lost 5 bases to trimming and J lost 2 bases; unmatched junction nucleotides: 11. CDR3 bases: TGCGCCAGCAGACCGGGACAGCGAACCACCACAGATACGCAGTATTTT. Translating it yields CASRPGQRTTTDTQYF.

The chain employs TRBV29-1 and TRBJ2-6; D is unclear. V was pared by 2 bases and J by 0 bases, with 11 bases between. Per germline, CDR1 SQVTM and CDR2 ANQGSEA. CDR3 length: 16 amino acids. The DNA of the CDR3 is TGCAGCGTTGAAAGAGACTTGGACTCTGGGGCCAACGTCCTGACTTTC. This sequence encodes CSVERDLDSGANVLTF.

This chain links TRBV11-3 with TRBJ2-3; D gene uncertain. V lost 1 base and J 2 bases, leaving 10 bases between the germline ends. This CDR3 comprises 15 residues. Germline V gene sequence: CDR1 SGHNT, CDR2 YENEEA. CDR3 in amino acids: CASSLVGQNTDTQYF. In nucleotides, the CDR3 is TGTGCCAGCAGCTTAGTAGGGCAGAACACAGATACGCAGTATTTT.

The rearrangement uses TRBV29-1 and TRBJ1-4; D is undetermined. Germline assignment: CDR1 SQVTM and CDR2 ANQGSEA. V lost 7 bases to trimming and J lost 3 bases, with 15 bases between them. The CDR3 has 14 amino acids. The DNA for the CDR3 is TGCAGCGGGAACTTAAGGGTCCCTAATGAAAAACTGTTTTTT. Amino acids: CSGNLRVPNEKLFF.

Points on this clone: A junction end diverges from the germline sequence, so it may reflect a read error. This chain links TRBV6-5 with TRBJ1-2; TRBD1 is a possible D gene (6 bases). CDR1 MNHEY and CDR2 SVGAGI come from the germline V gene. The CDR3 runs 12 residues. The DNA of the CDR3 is TGTGCCGGGCGCCGGGACAACTTTGGCTACACCTTC. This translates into CAGRRDNFGYTF.

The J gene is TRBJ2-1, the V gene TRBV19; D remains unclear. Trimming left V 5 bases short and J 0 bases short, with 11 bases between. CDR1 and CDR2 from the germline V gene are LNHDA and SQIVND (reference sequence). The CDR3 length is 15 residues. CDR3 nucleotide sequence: TGTGCCAGTAGTGTTACAGCTACCTCCTACAATGAGCAGTTCTTC. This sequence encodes CASSVTATSYNEQFF.

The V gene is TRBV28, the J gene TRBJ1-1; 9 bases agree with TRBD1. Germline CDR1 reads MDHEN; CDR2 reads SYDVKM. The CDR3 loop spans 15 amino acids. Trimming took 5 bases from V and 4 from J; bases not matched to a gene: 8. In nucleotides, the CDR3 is TGTGCCAGCAGTCCTGGACAGGGGTTTTTCACTGAAGCTTTCTTT. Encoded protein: CASSPGQGFFTEAFF.

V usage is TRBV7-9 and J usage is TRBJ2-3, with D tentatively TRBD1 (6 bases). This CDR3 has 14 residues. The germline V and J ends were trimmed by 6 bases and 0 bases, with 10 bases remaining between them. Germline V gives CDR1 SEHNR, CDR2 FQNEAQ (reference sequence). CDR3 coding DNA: TGTGCCAGCAGGCAAGGGGGTAGCACAGATACGCAGTATTTT. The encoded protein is CASRQGGSTDTQYF.

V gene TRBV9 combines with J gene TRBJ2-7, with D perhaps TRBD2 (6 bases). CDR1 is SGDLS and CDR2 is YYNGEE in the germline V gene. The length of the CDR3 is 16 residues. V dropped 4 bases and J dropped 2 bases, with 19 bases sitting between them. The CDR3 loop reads CASSPAGSGSTYEQYF. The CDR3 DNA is TGTGCCAGCAGCCCGGCCGGGAGTGGGTCTACCTACGAGCAGTACTTC.

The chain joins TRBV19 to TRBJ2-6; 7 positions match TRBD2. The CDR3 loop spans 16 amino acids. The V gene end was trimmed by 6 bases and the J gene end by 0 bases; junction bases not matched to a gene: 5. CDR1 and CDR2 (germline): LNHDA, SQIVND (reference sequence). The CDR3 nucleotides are TGTGCCAGTAGGGGAGGGACTTCCTCTGGGGCCAACGTCCTGACTTTC. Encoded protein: CASRGGTSSGANVLTF.

The CDR3 protein is CASSLGGSQFF. CDR3 sequence (DNA): TGTGCCAGCAGCTTAGGGGGTAGCCAGTTCTTC. The chain combines TRBV7-6 with TRBJ2-1; D unresolved. V was shortened by 1 base and J by 13 bases, with 8 bases between the two germline ends. CDR1 and CDR2 (germline): SGHVS, FNYEAQ. CDR3 length: 11 residues. The variable domain in full, completed from reference TRBV7-6 and TRBJ2-1, reads GAGVSQSPRYKVTKRGQDVALRCDPISGHVSLYWYRQALGQGPEFLTYFNYEAQQDKSGLPNDRFSAERPEGSISTLTIQRTEQRDSAMYRCASSLGGSQFFGPGTRLTVL.

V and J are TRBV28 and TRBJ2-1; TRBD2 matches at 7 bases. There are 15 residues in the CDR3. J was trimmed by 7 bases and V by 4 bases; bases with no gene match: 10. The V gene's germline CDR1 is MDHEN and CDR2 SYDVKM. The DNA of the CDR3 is TGTGCCAGCAGTTCAACCGAGGGAGGGCGGAATGAGCAGTTCTTC. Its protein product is CASSSTEGGRNEQFF. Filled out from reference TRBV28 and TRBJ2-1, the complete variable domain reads DVKVTQSSRYLVKRTGEKVFLECVQDMDHENMFWYRQDPGLGLRLIYFSYDVKMKEKGDIPEGYSVSREKKERFSLILESASTNQTSMYLCASSSTEGGRNEQFFGPGTRLTVL.

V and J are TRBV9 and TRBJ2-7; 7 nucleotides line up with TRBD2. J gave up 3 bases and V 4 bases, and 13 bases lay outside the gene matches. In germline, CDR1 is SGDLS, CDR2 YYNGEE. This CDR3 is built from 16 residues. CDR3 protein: CASSPQGTGGRYEQYF. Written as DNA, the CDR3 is TGTGCCAGCAGCCCCCAAGGAACGGGAGGACGCTACGAGCAGTACTTC.

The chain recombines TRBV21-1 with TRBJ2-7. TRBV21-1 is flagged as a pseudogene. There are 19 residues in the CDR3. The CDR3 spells CASSNGDSTGQHSGNEQYF. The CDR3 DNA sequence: TGTGCCAGCAGCAATGGGGACTCAACCGGACAGCACAGCGGCAACGAGCAGTACTTC.

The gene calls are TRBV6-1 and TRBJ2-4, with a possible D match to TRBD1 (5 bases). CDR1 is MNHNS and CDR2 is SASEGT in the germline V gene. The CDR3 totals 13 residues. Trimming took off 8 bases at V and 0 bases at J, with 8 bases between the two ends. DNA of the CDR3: TGTGCCAGCCAGGGCCTAGCCAAAAACATTCAGTACTTC. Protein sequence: CASQGLAKNIQYF.